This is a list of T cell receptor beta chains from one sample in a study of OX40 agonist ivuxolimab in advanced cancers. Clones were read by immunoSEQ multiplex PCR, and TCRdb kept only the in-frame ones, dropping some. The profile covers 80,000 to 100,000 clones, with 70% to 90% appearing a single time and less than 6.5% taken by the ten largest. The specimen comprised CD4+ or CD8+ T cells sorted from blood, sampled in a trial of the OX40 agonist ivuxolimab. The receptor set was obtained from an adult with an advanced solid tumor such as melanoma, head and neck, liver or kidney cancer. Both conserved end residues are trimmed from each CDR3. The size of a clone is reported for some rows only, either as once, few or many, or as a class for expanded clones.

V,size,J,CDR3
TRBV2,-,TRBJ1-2,ASSEGGGGYT
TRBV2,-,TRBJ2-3,ASSELGRSTDTQY
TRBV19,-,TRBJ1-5,ASSRRESNQPQH
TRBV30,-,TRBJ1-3,AWSAANSGNTIY
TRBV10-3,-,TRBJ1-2,AISESTGQEAGYT
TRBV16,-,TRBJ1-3,ASSQRRDGGNTIY
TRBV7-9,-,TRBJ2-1,ASTLGGGAHNEQF
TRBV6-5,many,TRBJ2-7,ASSYSKEREQY
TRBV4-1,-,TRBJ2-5,ASSRKQGYQETQY
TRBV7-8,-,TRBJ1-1,ASSFTNPGNTEAF
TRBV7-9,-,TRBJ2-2,ASSLGVTRELF
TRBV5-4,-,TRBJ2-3,ASRSGFGLSSTDTQY
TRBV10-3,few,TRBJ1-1,AISESQDLNTEAF
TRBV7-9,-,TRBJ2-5,ASSLGGQIETQY
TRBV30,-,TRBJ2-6,AWSALPGRSSGANVLT
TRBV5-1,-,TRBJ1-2,ASSPGANYGYT
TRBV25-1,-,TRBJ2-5,ASSDLLTGARETQY
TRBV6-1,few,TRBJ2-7,ASSRQGPYEQY
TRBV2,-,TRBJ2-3,ASSESLLTQY
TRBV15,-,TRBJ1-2,ATSRDRLGIVGYT
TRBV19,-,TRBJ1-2,ASIPGAQMSLGYT
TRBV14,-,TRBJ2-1,ASSQEGTVYNEQF
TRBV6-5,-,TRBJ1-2,ASSFSGTGLYGYT
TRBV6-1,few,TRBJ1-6,ASSEVSDSPLH
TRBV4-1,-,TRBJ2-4,ASSQEERGRSKNIQY
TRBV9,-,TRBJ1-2,ASSPWTGGGEGYT
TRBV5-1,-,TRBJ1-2,ASSQALNYGYT
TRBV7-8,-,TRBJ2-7,ASSLGGTSEQY
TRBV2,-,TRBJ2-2,ASTRQGAGGTGELF
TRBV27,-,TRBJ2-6,ASSSTGAGANVLT
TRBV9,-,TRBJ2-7,ASSAAGTSGARSSYEQY
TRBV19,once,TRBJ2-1,ASSIGDGSYNEQF
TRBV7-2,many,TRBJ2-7,ASSLVQAEQY
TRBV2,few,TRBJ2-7,ASSINTGGVEQY
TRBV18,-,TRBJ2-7,ASSPDREPSYEQY
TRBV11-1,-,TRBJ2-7,ASSLGLDGDDYEQY
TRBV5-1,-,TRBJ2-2,ASKREGPTGELF
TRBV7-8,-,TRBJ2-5,ASSPPLARPGETQY
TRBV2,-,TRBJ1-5,ASRETGGNQPQH
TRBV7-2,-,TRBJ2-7,ASSLGLAGGVEQY
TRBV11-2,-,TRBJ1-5,ASSLGQAAQPQH
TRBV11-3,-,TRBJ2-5,ASSLGLDSGRGETQY
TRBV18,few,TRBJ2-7,ASSALHRPDAGGTPYEQY
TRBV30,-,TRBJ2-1,ASSSGTYNEQF
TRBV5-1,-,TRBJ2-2,ASSLASGAGELF
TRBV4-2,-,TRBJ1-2,ASSQGVYGYT
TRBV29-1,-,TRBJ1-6,SVACLRQGYNSPLH
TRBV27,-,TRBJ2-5,ASSLSWEQETQY
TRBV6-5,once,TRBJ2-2,ASSSQTGAPTGELF
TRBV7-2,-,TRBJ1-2,ASSLATGLGSYGYT
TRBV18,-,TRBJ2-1,ASTLVAGDNEQF
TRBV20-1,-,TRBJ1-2,SASGGHGYT
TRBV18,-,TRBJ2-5,ASSNRNEETQY
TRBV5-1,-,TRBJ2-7,ASSLGTARNEQY
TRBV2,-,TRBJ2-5,ASSPRDRVNQETQY